The 29 T cell receptor beta chains in this list originate from one sample, sequenced in a study of T cells after yellow fever vaccination. TCRdb reprocessed the 5' RACE reads via MiXCR and lists one record per CDR3 protein. The sample shows under 550,000 distinct CDR3 sequences, 21% of them seen only once. The specimen was PBMCs, collected about 20 days after the first yellow fever vaccination. The receptors shown here come from a man aged 18 to 30 who received the YFV17D yellow fever vaccine.

In this sample, this clonotype turned up a few times. The gene calls are TRBV4-3 and TRBJ2-1; weak D call: TRBD2 (6 bases). In germline, CDR1 is LGHNA, CDR2 YSLEER. V was cut by 5 bases and J by 2 bases, with 10 bases left in between. CDR3 length: 14 amino acids. The CDR3 loop is CASSIAATYNEQFF. The CDR3 nucleotides are TGCGCCAGCAGCATAGCGGCGACCTACAATGAGCAGTTCTTC.

J is TRBJ2-3 and V is TRBV3-1; 9 bases align to TRBD2. Germline V gene data show CDR1 as LGHDT and CDR2 as YNNKEL (reference sequence). J gave up 11 bases and V 8 bases, and 23 bases lay outside the gene matches. The CDR3 is 17 amino acids. The CDR3 nucleotides read TGTGCCAGCGATTGCCCCCTGCGGCGGGGGGGCCTCGGTGAGCAGTATTTT. It translates to CASDCPLRRGGLGEQYF.

The chain recombines TRBV7-2 with TRBJ2-1; 8 bases map to TRBD2. The CDR3 contains 14 residues. Germline-derived CDR1 and CDR2 are SGHTA and FQGNSA. Losses at the gene ends were 3 bases for V and 8 bases for J; bases not matched to a gene: 6. The CDR3 bases are TGTGCCAGCAGCTTCAGACTAGCGTGGGATGAGCAGTTCTTC. The encoded protein is CASSFRLAWDEQFF.

This clonotype was recorded a few times. The V gene is TRBV28, the J gene TRBJ2-3; unclear D gene. V was trimmed by 5 bases and J by 3 bases, leaving 15 bases between them. Germline V gives CDR1 MDHEN, CDR2 SYDVKM. The CDR3 sequence is 15 residues long. The CDR3 protein is CASSPPLGMTDTQYF. CDR3 nucleotide sequence: TGTGCCAGCAGTCCCCCGTTGGGGATGACAGATACGCAGTATTTT.

This clonotype was seen only once. The J gene is TRBJ1-4, the V gene TRBV29-1; 7 bases are shared with TRBD1. This CDR3 contains 13 residues. The germline gives CDR1 SQVTM, CDR2 ANQGSEA. V lost 5 bases, J lost 6 bases, and 6 bases stayed unmatched. In nucleotides, the CDR3 is TGCAGCGTTATCAGGGGGATGGATGAAAAACTGTTTTTT. This encodes CSVIRGMDEKLFF. Full variable domain (missing parts from reference TRBV29-1 and TRBJ1-4): SAVISQKPSRDICQRGTSLTIQCQVDSQVTMMFWYRQQPGQSLTLIATANQGSEATYESGFVIDKFPISRPNLTFSTLTVSNMSPEDSSIYLCSVIRGMDEKLFFGSGTQLSVL.

In this sample, this clonotype turned up a few times. This chain joins TRBV18 and TRBJ2-3; D unclear. The V gene's germline CDR1 is KGHSH and CDR2 LQKENI. Trimming pared 0 bases from V and 0 bases from J, leaving 16 bases between. This CDR3 has 18 amino acids. CDR3 in amino acids: CASSPPIAGQTSTDTQYF. CDR3 in DNA: TGTGCCAGCTCACCACCAATCGCAGGCCAGACTAGCACAGATACGCAGTATTTT.

The table lists this clonotype with a few counts. The rearrangement uses TRBV29-1 and TRBJ2-6; D not resolved. The CDR3 extends over 16 amino acids. Trimming left V 7 bases short and J 0 bases short, with 16 bases between. Per germline, CDR1 SQVTM and CDR2 ANQGSEA. The CDR3 region has the DNA TGCAGCGGCGCGAGGACGGTTTTCTCTGGGGCCAACGTCCTGACTTTC. It is translated as CSGARTVFSGANVLTF.

This clonotype was counted a few times. For the CDR3, the DNA is TGTGCCAGCAGCTTAAGGGGACGGGGGGCGGGCACAGATACGCAGTATTTT. Translating it yields CASSLRGRGAGTDTQYF. The chain has TRBV7-3 and TRBJ2-3, with a weak D call TRBD2 (7 bases). The length of the CDR3 is 17 residues. CDR1 SGHTA and CDR2 FQGTGA come from the germline V gene. V gave up 1 base and J gave up 1 base, with 15 bases separating them.

The V gene is TRBV6-2 or TRBV6-3, the J gene TRBJ2-2; D not resolved. The CDR3 extends over 16 amino acids. V was cut by 4 bases and J by 6 bases, with 18 bases left in between. Germline CDR1 and CDR2: MNHEY and SVGEGT. CDR3 protein: CASSSLRLGLAGELFF. Here the CDR3 DNA reads TGTGCCAGCAGTTCTCTTCGGCTAGGATTAGCCGGGGAGCTGTTTTTT.

This chain connects TRBV7-8 to TRBJ2-3, with no clear D. This CDR3 has 13 amino acids. The V gene's germline CDR1 is SGHVS and CDR2 FQNEAQ. The V end was cut by 1 base, the J end by 6 bases, with 8 bases between. The CDR3 nucleotides are TGTGCCAGCAGCTTAGGGCCAATGGATACGCAGTATTTT. This translates into CASSLGPMDTQYF.

The sample holds a few counts of this clonotype. The chain uses TRBV12-3 or TRBV12-4 and TRBJ1-2, with D unresolved. Trimming stripped 3 bases from V and 5 bases from J, with 7 bases between. This CDR3 has 12 residues. CDR3 sequence reads: CASSFLGYGYTF. In DNA form, the CDR3 reads TGTGCCAGCAGTTTCTTGGGGTATGGCTACACCTTC.

The J gene is TRBJ1-2, the V gene TRBV7-9; the match to TRBD1 covers 7 bases. Germline CDR1 reads SEHNR; CDR2 reads FQNEAQ (reference sequence). CDR3 length: 12 amino acids. V dropped 6 bases and J dropped 3; count of bases not matched to a gene: 1. As DNA, the CDR3 is TGTGCCAGCAGGGGACAGCACTATGGCTACACCTTC. It encodes CASRGQHYGYTF.

The chain is built from TRBV7-9 and TRBJ2-5; no firm D call. The ends were cut back, 5 bases at V and 3 bases at J, with 13 bases in the middle. The V gene's germline CDR1 is SEHNR and CDR2 FQNEAQ (reference sequence). The CDR3 totals 14 residues. CDR3 sequence (DNA): TGTGCCAGCAGCCCCGGCGGTTGGAAAGAGACCCAGTACTTC. Its protein is CASSPGGWKETQYF.

The chain employs TRBV30 and TRBJ2-2, with D maybe TRBD1 (5 bases). CDR1 and CDR2 from the germline V gene are GTSNPN and SVGIG (reference sequence). The CDR3 length is 11 residues. V was shortened by 2 bases and J by 13 bases, with 11 bases between the two germline ends. In nucleotides, the CDR3 is TGTGCCTGGAGTCCCAGGGCACGGCTGTTTTTT. Amino acid sequence: CAWSPRARLFF.

This clonotype came up a few times. V usage is TRBV5-6 and J usage is TRBJ2-3, with D unclear. Trimming left V 4 bases short and J 5 bases short, with 11 bases between. CDR1 and CDR2 from the germline V gene are SGHDT and YYEEEE. The CDR3 runs to 13 residues. Here the CDR3 DNA reads TGTGCCAGCAGCCCCCTAAATCGAGATACGCAGTATTTT. The encoded protein is CASSPLNRDTQYF. The full variable domain, its missing parts supplied by reference TRBV5-6 and TRBJ2-3, is DAGVTQSPTHLIKTRGQQVTLRCSPKSGHDTVSWYQQALGQGPQFIFQYYEEEERQRGNFPDRFSGHQFPNYSSELNVNALLLGDSALYLCASSPLNRDTQYFGPGTRLTVL.

The chain recombines TRBV2 with TRBJ2-7; D is ambiguous. The germline V gene has CDR1 SNHLY and CDR2 FYNNEI. CDR3 length: 11 amino acids. V lost 6 bases to trimming and J lost 3 bases, with 6 bases between them. The CDR3: CASSYFYEQYV. The CDR3 region has the DNA TGTGCCAGCAGCTATTTCTACGAGCAGTACGTC.

This clonotype was observed a handful of times. The V gene is TRBV12-5, the J gene TRBJ2-7, with D hard to call. Germline CDR1 is LGHNT and CDR2 is FRNRAP. CDR3 length equals 12 residues. V was clipped by 6 bases and J by 2 bases, with 8 bases between them. The CDR3 sequence: CASGAVPYEQYF. Written as DNA, the CDR3 is TGTGCTAGTGGGGCGGTTCCCTACGAGCAGTACTTC.

This clonotype was detected a few times. The chain carries TRBV7-2 and TRBJ2-1; either TRBD1 or TRBD2 may fit D (5 bases each). CDR3 length: 13 residues. Germline CDR1 and CDR2: SGHTA and FQGNSA. V lost 10 bases and J 6 bases, leaving 16 bases between the germline ends. Here the CDR3 DNA reads TGTGCCACCACTCTCGGGGCATCCAATGAGCAGTTCTTC. This codes for CATTLGASNEQFF.

The CDR3 nucleotides are TGCGCCAGCAGCTGGCCCAGGGTTAGCTCCTACAATGAGCAGTTCTTC. This translates into CASSWPRVSSYNEQFF. The V call is TRBV5-1, the J call TRBJ2-1; D is possibly TRBD1 (5 bases). Germline CDR1 is SGHRS and CDR2 is YFSETQ. The CDR3 runs to 16 residues. Trimming removed 3 bases from V and 0 bases from J, with 13 bases in between.

This clonotype has only a few counts. The chain is built from TRBV4-2 and TRBJ2-1; unclear D gene. The CDR3 spans 15 residues. The ends were cut back, 0 bases at V and 4 bases at J, with 10 bases in the middle. Germline CDR1 reads LGHNA; CDR2 reads YNFKEQ. In DNA, the CDR3 is TGTGCCAGCAGCCAAGAACGTCAGATTTACAATGAGCAGTTCTTC. It yields the protein CASSQERQIYNEQFF.

V and J are TRBV29-1 and TRBJ2-5; 9 bases are shared with TRBD1. V shed 7 bases, J shed 2 bases, and the junction held 11 bases outside the gene matches. Germline loops: CDR1 SQVTM, CDR2 ANQGSEA. The CDR3 extends over 15 amino acids. The DNA for the CDR3 is TGCAGCGGAACCGGCGACAGGGGGTGGCAAGAGACCCAGTACTTC. Protein: CSGTGDRGWQETQYF.

J is TRBJ2-5 and V is TRBV27, with D maybe TRBD2 (6 bases). V lost 5 bases to trimming and J lost 6 bases, with 19 bases between them. Germline V gene lookup returns CDR1 MNHEY and CDR2 SMNVEV (reference sequence). This CDR3 spans 15 amino acids. This CDR3 is CASSPHVGGRQTQYF. CDR3 DNA sequence: TGTGCCAGCAGTCCCCATGTCGGGGGAAGACAGACCCAGTACTTC.

The rearrangement uses TRBV29-1 and TRBJ1-4, with D possibly TRBD1 on 6 matching bases. In germline, CDR1 is SQVTM, CDR2 ANQGSEA. This CDR3 region has 14 residues. V gave up 5 bases and J gave up 8 bases, with 18 bases separating them. The CDR3 protein is CSVLPWGGEEKLFF. CDR3 coding DNA: TGCAGCGTTCTTCCCTGGGGGGGCGAAGAAAAACTGTTTTTT. The full variable domain, its missing parts supplied by reference TRBV29-1 and TRBJ1-4, is SAVISQKPSRDICQRGTSLTIQCQVDSQVTMMFWYRQQPGQSLTLIATANQGSEATYESGFVIDKFPISRPNLTFSTLTVSNMSPEDSSIYLCSVLPWGGEEKLFFGSGTQLSVL.

CDR3 protein: CASSVAGQSSGYTF. The CDR3 DNA reads as TGTGCCAGCAGCGTAGCGGGGCAATCTAGTGGCTACACCTTC. This chain connects TRBV9 to TRBJ1-2; weak D call: TRBD1 (5 bases). The CDR3 is 14 residues long. The germline V gene has CDR1 SGDLS and CDR2 YYNGEE. V was shortened by 0 bases and J by 7 bases, with 13 bases between the two germline ends.

V is TRBV7-6 and J is TRBJ2-1, with D tentatively TRBD2 (6 bases). Per the germline V gene, CDR1 is SGHVS and CDR2 is FNYEAQ. V was shortened by 7 bases and J by 8 bases, with 39 bases between the two germline ends. This CDR3 has 21 amino acids. The CDR3 bases are TGTGCCAGCAAATCCCAGTTCCTCCGCGGGGCTTCGGCGGGTGGAGGATATGAGCAGTTCTTC. Its translation is CASKSQFLRGASAGGGYEQFF.

CDR3 sequence (DNA): TGCAGCGTTGATGGCGCCTCAAAACAAGAGACCCAGTACTTC. It codes for CSVDGASKQETQYF. V usage is TRBV29-1 and J usage is TRBJ2-5; D is uncertain. This CDR3 has 14 residues. Germline V gene lookup returns CDR1 SQVTM and CDR2 ANQGSEA. Trimming stripped 3 bases from V and 2 bases from J, with 13 bases between.

V gene TRBV7-2 combines with J gene TRBJ2-5, with unresolved D. V was clipped by 5 bases and J by 0 bases, with 7 bases between them. Germline loops: CDR1 SGHTA, CDR2 FQGNSA. The CDR3 runs to 13 residues. CDR3 nucleotide sequence: TGTGCCAGCAGCCGACACTACCAAGAGACCCAGTACTTC. Protein product: CASSRHYQETQYF.

This sequence joins TRBV25-1 and TRBJ1-2; 7 positions agree with TRBD1. The germline V gene has CDR1 MGHDK and CDR2 SYGVNS. V trimming: 6 bases; J trimming: 1 base; junction bases outside the gene matches: 8. CDR3 length: 15 residues. CDR3 region: CASSEGGRDNYGYTF. CDR3 DNA sequence: TGTGCCAGCAGCGAAGGGGGCCGGGATAACTATGGCTACACCTTC.

Note on this clonotype: The junction differs from germline at one of its ends, possibly a read error. The chain employs TRBV9 and TRBJ2-2; 11 bases align to TRBD2. This CDR3 comprises 17 residues. Looked up from germline, CDR1 is SGDLS and CDR2 is YYNGEE. The CDR3 loop is CARSVASGGTNTGELFF. CDR3 sequence (DNA): TGTGCCCGCAGCGTAGCTAGCGGGGGGACGAACACCGGGGAGCTGTTTTTT.